The source of this TCR beta chain is a study of cytomegalovirus exposure and HLA in healthy donors. The PCR was carried out with 60 Vbeta primers and 13 Jbeta primers. Some clones are missing from TCRdb's copy, which holds only in-frame ones; the method was immunoSEQ multiplex PCR. The sample yields 240,000 or so clones, over 70% seen once. The CDR3 consists of 15 residues. Looked up from germline, CDR1 is MGHRA and CDR2 is YSYEKL. V lost 1 base and J lost 4; bases outside the gene matches: 4. This clone was seen a handful of times. The sample consisted of PBMCs. This chain links TRBV4-1 with TRBJ1-1; the match to TRBD1 covers 9 bases. The source of this sequence is an older woman in good health and CMV-seropositive. In DNA, the CDR3 is TGCGCCAGCAGCCAAGGAACAGGGGGCCCCACTGAAGCTTTCTTT. Protein sequence: CASSQGTGGPTEAFF.